This TCR beta chain was documented in a study of blood T cell repertoires in COVID-19. On the study more broadly: COVID-19 samples from acute and convalescent phases originated in the United States, Italy and Spain. Sample material is recorded as cDNA or gDNA derived from T cells, B-cell-depleted T cells, or PBMCs.

The assay was immunoSEQ multiplex PCR, and TCRdb's table has in-frame clones only and misses some. The sample lists roughly 150,000 clones, under 90% occurring once. With 4 bases removed from V and 6 bases from J, the gap between germline ends came to 12 bases. Looked up from germline, CDR1 is MNHEY and CDR2 is SVGAGI. The CDR3 extends over 13 amino acids. The chain combines TRBV6-5 with TRBJ1-1; weak D call: TRBD1 (5 bases). The receptor was isolated from a woman at least 80 years old with acute or convalescent COVID-19. Sample: peripheral blood. The CDR3 coding sequence is TGTGCCAGCAGTTTCCAGACAGCCTCTGAAGCTTTCTTT. It specifies CASSFQTASEAFF.